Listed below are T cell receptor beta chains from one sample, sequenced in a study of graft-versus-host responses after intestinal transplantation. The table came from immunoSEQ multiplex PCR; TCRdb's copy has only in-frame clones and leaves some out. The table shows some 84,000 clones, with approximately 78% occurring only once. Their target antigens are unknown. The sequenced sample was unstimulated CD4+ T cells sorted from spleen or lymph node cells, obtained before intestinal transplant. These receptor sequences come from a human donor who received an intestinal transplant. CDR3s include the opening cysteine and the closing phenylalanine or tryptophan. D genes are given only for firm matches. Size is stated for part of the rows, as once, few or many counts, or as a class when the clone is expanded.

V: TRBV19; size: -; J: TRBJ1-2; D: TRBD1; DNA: TGTGCCAGTTCCAAAGGGACAGTCTATGGCTACACCTTC; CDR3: CASSKGTVYGYTF
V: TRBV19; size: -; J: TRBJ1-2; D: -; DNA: TGTGCCAGTAGTATAGATCGCCAGGCGAGAGGCTACACCTTC; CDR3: CASSIDRQARGYTF
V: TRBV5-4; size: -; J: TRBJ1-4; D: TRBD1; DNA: TGTGCCAGCAGCGCTGGGACAGGGGAAGCTAATGAAAAACTGTTTTTT; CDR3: CASSAGTGEANEKLFF
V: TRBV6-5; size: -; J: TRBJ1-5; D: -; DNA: TGTGCCAGCAGTTACTGGGGTACAGGGAATCAGCCCCAGCATTTT; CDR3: CASSYWGTGNQPQHF
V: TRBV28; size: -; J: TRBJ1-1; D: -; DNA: TGTGCCAGCAGTCGTACAGGTAACACTGAAGCTTTCTTT; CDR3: CASSRTGNTEAFF
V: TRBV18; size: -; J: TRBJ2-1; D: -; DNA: TGTGCCAGCTCACCGGGGGACTTTAATGAGCAGTTCTTC; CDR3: CASSPGDFNEQFF
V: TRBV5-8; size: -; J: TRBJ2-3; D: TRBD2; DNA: TGTGCCAGCAGCTTGGGACTAGCGGGAGGATTAACGCAGTATTTT; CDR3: CASSLGLAGGLTQYF
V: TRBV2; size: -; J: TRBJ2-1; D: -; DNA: TGTGCCAGCTTAGGCAGGGCCTTGGGGGGCTCCTACAATGAGCAGTTCTTC; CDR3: CASLGRALGGSYNEQFF
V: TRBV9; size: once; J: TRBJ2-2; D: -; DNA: TGTGCCAGCAGCATGACAGTTACCGGGGAGCTGTTTTTT; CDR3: CASSMTVTGELFF
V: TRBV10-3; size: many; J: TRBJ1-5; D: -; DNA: TGTGCCATCAGCAGGGACTCTGATCAGCCCCAGCATTTT; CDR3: CAISRDSDQPQHF
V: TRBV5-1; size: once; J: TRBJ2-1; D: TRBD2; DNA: TGCGCCAGCAGCTTGGAGGGAGGCCTAGCGGGGGGCAACAATGAGCAGTTCTTC; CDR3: CASSLEGGLAGGNNEQFF
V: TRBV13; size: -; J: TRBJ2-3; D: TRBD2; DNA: TGTGCCAGCAGCTTGTTCGGGGGGGCCGATCCAGATACGCAGTATTTT; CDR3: CASSLFGGADPDTQYF
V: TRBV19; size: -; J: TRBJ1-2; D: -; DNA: TGTGCCAGTAGTGCTCGACAGATATCTACTCCCGCCTTC; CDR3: CASSARQISTPAF
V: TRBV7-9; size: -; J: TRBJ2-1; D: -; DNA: TGTGCCAGCAGCTTATGGGACACAAACTCCTACAATGAGCAGTTCTTC; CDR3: CASSLWDTNSYNEQFF
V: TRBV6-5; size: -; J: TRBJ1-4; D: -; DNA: TGTGCCAGCAGCCGATACAGGGATAATGAAAAACTGTTTTTT; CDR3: CASSRYRDNEKLFF
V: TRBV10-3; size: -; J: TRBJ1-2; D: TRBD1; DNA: TGTGCCATCAGTGAAAACAGGGGGCGCGGAACCTTC; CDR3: CAISENRGRGTF
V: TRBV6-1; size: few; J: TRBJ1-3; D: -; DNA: TGTGCCAGCAGTGTGGTTCGGGACACCATATATTTT; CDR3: CASSVVRDTIYF
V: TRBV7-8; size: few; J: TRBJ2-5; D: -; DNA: TGTGCCAGCAGCCCTGACAACCAAGAGACCCAGTACTTC; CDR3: CASSPDNQETQYF
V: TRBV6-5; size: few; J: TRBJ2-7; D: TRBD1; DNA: TGTGCCAGCAGTGACAGGGGGCCCTACGAGCAGTACTTC; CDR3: CASSDRGPYEQYF
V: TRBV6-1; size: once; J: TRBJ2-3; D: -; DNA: TGTGCCAGCAGCCAGACAACTAGCACAGATACGCAGTATTTT; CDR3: CASSQTTSTDTQYF
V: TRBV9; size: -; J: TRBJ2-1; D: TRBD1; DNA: TGTGCCAGCAGTATTGACAGGGCTACCTACAATGAGCAGTTCTTC; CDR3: CASSIDRATYNEQFF
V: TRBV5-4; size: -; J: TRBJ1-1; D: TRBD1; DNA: TGTGCCAGCAGCTTCCGTGGACAGGGTTTTACTGAAGCTTTCTTT; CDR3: CASSFRGQGFTEAFF
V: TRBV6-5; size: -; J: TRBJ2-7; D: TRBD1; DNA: TGTGCCACCAGGGGGCAGGGGATTTCCTACGAGCAGTACTTC; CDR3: CATRGQGISYEQYF
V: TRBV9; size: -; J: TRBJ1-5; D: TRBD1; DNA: TGTGCCAGCAGCGTAGGTCAGGGGGCCAATCAGCCCCAGCATTTT; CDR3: CASSVGQGANQPQHF
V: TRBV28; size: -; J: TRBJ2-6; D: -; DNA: TGTGCCAGCACCTACCTCCGGGGGGCCCTCTCTGGGGCCAACGTCCTGACTTTC; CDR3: CASTYLRGALSGANVLTF
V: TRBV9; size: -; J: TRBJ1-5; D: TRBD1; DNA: TGTGCCAGCAGTTCCGGACAGGTCCTCAATCAGCCCCAGCATTTT; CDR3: CASSSGQVLNQPQHF
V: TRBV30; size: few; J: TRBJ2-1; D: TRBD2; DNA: TGTGCCTGGGGACTAGCGGGGAGCAATGAGCAGTTCTTC; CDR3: CAWGLAGSNEQFF
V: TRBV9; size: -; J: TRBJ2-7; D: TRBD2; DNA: TGTGCCAGCAGCCGTTCTAGCGGGATACCCTACGAGCAGTACTTC; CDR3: CASSRSSGIPYEQYF
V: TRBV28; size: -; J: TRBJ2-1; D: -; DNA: TGTGCCAGCAGTGTCCCACTAGGTAATGAGCAGTTCTTC; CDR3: CASSVPLGNEQFF
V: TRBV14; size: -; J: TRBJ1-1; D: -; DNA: TGTGCCAGCAGCCTCCTATCGGGAAGGACTGAAGCTTTCTTT; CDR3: CASSLLSGRTEAFF
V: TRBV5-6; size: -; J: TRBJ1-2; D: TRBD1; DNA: TGTGCCAGCAGGGGGTTCAGGACAGGGGACTATGGCTACACCTTC; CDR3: CASRGFRTGDYGYTF
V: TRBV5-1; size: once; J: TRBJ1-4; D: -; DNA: TGCGCCAGCAGCTTAGAGGCGGGGTCGGGGGAAAAACTGTTTTTT; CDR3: CASSLEAGSGEKLFF
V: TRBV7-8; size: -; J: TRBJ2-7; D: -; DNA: TGTGCCAGCAGCGACAGATTTAGGAGCTCCTACGAGCAGTACTTC; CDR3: CASSDRFRSSYEQYF
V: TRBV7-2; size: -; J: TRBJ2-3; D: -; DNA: TGTGCCAGCAGCCCCCGCGGTGGTACGCAGTATTTT; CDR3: CASSPRGGTQYF
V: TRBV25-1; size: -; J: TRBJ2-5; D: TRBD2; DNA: TGTGCCAGCAGGACTAGCGGGGTAGAGACCCAGTACTTC; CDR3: CASRTSGVETQYF
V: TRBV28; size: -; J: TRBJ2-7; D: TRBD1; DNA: TGTGCCAGCAGTTTGGGGGACAGGGCGGAGCAGTACTTC; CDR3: CASSLGDRAEQYF
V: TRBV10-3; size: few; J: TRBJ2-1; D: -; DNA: TGTGCCGCGAGGTTTAGCGAGATCTACAATGAGCAGTTCTTC; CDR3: CAARFSEIYNEQFF
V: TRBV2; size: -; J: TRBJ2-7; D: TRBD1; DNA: TGTGCCAGCGGGAAAGCAGGGGGCTTCACCTACGAGCAGTACTTC; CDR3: CASGKAGGFTYEQYF
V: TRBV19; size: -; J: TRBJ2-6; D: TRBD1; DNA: TGTGCCAGTAGTCTAGGGGGCTTTGGGGCCAACGTCCTGACTTTC; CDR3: CASSLGGFGANVLTF
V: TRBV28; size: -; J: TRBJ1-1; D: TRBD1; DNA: TGTGCCAGCAGTGGACAGGGGGTTCTTGAAGCTTTCTTT; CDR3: CASSGQGVLEAFF
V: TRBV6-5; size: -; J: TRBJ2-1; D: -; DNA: TGTGCCAGTTCGTCTAGCTCCTACAATGAGCAGTTCTTC; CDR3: CASSSSSYNEQFF
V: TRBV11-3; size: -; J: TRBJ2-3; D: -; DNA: TGTGCCAGCAGCCTTATTCCCGGGACAAATATCACAGATACGCAGTATTTT; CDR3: CASSLIPGTNITDTQYF
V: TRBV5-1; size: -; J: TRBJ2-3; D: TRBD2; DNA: TGCGCCAGCAGCTTGGGAGCTAGCGGACTCACAGATACGCAGTATTTT; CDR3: CASSLGASGLTDTQYF
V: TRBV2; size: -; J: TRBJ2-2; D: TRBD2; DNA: TGTGCCAGCAGGGGGGGACTAGCCGCCGGGGAGCTGTTTTTT; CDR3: CASRGGLAAGELFF
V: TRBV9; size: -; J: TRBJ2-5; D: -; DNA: TGTGCCAGCAGCGTAGGTGTGGCGGAAGAGACCCAGTACTTC; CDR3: CASSVGVAEETQYF
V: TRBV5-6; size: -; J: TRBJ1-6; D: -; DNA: TGTGCCAGCAGCCTACAGGGAAGCCGATCACCCCTCCACTTT; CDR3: CASSLQGSRSPLHF
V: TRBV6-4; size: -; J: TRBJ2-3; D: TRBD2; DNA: TGTGCCAGCAGTCTAGCGGGAGGCTCAGATACGCAGTATTTT; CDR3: CASSLAGGSDTQYF
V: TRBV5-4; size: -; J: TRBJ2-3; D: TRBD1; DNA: TGTGCCAGCAGCTCCCGGACAGGGGACACAGATACGCAGTATTTT; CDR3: CASSSRTGDTDTQYF